Each of the 28 T cell receptor beta chains below was sequenced from the same sample in a study of blood T cell repertoires in COVID-19. Repertoires were generated with immunoSEQ multiplex PCR, while TCRdb's copy carries only in-frame clones and drops some. This table has over 90,000 clones, roughly 78% appearing once. The sequencing input was peripheral blood. Receptor source: a man in his fifties with active or convalescent COVID-19.

The chain joins TRBV28 to TRBJ2-4; 8 bases map to TRBD1. Germline V gene data show CDR1 as MDHEN and CDR2 as SYDVKM. CDR3 length equals 21 residues. Trimming took 5 bases from V and 0 from J; bases not matched to a gene: 21. In DNA form, the CDR3 reads TGTGCCAGCAGTCCTTCGACAGGGGAGTTAAAGAAACTACTAGCCAAAAACATTCAGTACTTC. This codes for CASSPSTGELKKLLAKNIQYF.

This clone was observed a few times. V is TRBV29-1 and J is TRBJ1-1; TRBD1 agrees at 9 bases. J was trimmed by 3 bases and V by 4 bases; bases with no gene match: 3. CDR1 SQVTM and CDR2 ANQGSEA come from the germline V gene. The CDR3 has 13 residues. The CDR3 DNA reads as TGCAGCGTTGGAGGACAGGGGTACACTGAAGCTTTCTTT. Protein product: CSVGGQGYTEAFF. Full variable domain (rest looked up from reference TRBV29-1 and TRBJ1-1): SAVISQKPSRDICQRGTSLTIQCQVDSQVTMMFWYRQQPGQSLTLIATANQGSEATYESGFVIDKFPISRPNLTFSTLTVSNMSPEDSSIYLCSVGGQGYTEAFFGQGTRLTVV.

CDR3 bases: TGTGCCAGCAGCTTATACACAAGAGAGACCCAGTACTTC. Protein product: CASSLYTRETQYF. The chain links TRBV11-2 to TRBJ2-5; D not certain. This CDR3 has 13 amino acids. The V gene lost 2 bases and the J gene lost 4 bases, with 8 bases spanning the gap. Germline V gene lookup returns CDR1 SGHAT and CDR2 FQNNGV.

The chain links TRBV28 to TRBJ1-4, with 8 bases matching TRBD1. The CDR3 has 13 residues. J was trimmed by 6 bases and V by 11 bases; bases with no gene match: 8. Germline CDR1 reads MDHEN; CDR2 reads SYDVKM. CDR3 nucleotide sequence: TGTGCCTCCCGACAGGGGAGGGATGAAAAACTGTTTTTT. The encoded protein is CASRQGRDEKLFF.

V usage is TRBV7-9 and J usage is TRBJ1-1; D not certain. The CDR3 covers 15 residues. Deletions cut 0 bases from V and 1 base from J, with 9 bases between. CDR1 and CDR2 from the germline V gene are SEHNR and FQNEAQ (reference sequence). The CDR3, as DNA: TGTGCCAGCAGCTTAGCGATATCTAGGAACACTGAAGCTTTCTTT. Residues: CASSLAISRNTEAFF.

This clone came up once. The CDR3 DNA sequence: TGTGCCACCAGCAGAGATCAGGGGGCGATCACAGATACGCAGTATTTT. Amino acids: CATSRDQGAITDTQYF. V gene TRBV15 combines with J gene TRBJ2-3; 8 bases map to TRBD1. Losses at the gene ends were 0 bases for V and 2 bases for J; bases not matched to a gene: 4. Germline CDR1 reads LNHNV; CDR2 reads YYDKDF (reference sequence). The CDR3 covers 16 residues.

This chain connects TRBV6-2 or TRBV6-3 to TRBJ2-3; 14 bases align to TRBD2. J gave up 2 bases and V 2 bases, and 3 bases lay outside the gene matches. Germline values: CDR1 MNHEY, CDR2 SVGEGT. The CDR3 has 17 amino acids. The CDR3 loop is CASSYGTSGGHTDTQYF. CDR3 in DNA: TGTGCCAGCAGTTACGGGACTAGCGGGGGACACACAGATACGCAGTATTTT.

This clone occurred a few times. V is TRBV29-1 and J is TRBJ1-1; D is possibly TRBD1 (5 bases). V shed 3 bases and J shed 1 base, with 12 bases lying between them. The CDR3 is 14 residues long. CDR1 and CDR2 (germline): SQVTM, ANQGSEA. CDR3 in amino acids: CSVENPTANTEAFF. The DNA for the CDR3 is TGCAGCGTTGAGAACCCGACAGCGAACACTGAAGCTTTCTTT.

V and J are TRBV6-5 and TRBJ2-7; the D gene is possibly TRBD1 (5 bases). The CDR3 covers 13 residues. Germline V gene data show CDR1 as MNHEY and CDR2 as SVGAGI. V lost 2 bases to trimming and J lost 4 bases, with 9 bases between them. CDR3 nucleotides: TGTGCCAGCAGTTACCAAAAGGGGTACGAGCAGTACTTC. Translation gives CASSYQKGYEQYF.

The table lists this clone with a few counts. This chain connects TRBV11-2 to TRBJ2-3; D uncertain. The germline V and J ends were trimmed by 0 bases and 6 bases, with 13 bases remaining between them. Per germline, CDR1 SGHAT and CDR2 FQNNGV. This CDR3 is built from 15 residues. CDR3 region: CASSLDRVFPDTQYF. The DNA of the CDR3 is TGTGCCAGCAGCTTAGATCGGGTTTTCCCTGATACGCAGTATTTT.

The chain combines TRBV12-2 with TRBJ1-3; TRBD1 was called by the table and not checked on the DNA. TRBV12-2 is tagged as a pseudogene. The CDR3 is 16 residues long. The CDR3 protein is CASRLVNRVEGNTIYF. The CDR3 coding sequence is TGTGCAAGTCGCTTAGTTAACAGGGTGGAAGGAAACACCATATATTTT.

CDR3 protein: CASSLGREKLFF. In DNA form, the CDR3 reads TGTGCCAGCAGCTTGGGCCGGGAAAAACTGTTTTTT. The chain joins TRBV5-6 to TRBJ1-4; D uncertain. The CDR3 length is 12 residues. Between the trimmed V and J ends, which lost 0 bases and 8 bases, there was a span of 5 bases. Germline V gene data show CDR1 as SGHDT and CDR2 as YYEEEE.

The table lists this clone with a count of one. This chain links TRBV28 with TRBJ1-5; weak D call: TRBD1 (5 bases). The CDR3 contains 13 residues. Germline lookup yields CDR1 MDHEN and CDR2 SYDVKM. V was cut by 2 bases and J by 6 bases, with 8 bases left in between. CDR3 sequence (DNA): TGTGCCAGCAGTTTAGCAGGGTCTCAGCCCCAGCATTTT. Translation: CASSLAGSQPQHF.

This chain links TRBV5-1 with TRBJ1-2; no clear D. V lost 1 base and J lost 2, with 9 bases in between. CDR1 SGHRS and CDR2 YFSETQ come from the germline V gene. This CDR3 contains 14 residues. CDR3 loop: CASSLSTDNYGYTF. The CDR3, as DNA: TGCGCCAGCAGCTTGAGTACAGACAACTATGGCTACACCTTC. The whole variable domain, remainder taken from reference TRBV5-1 and TRBJ1-2, is KAGVTQTPRYLIKTRGQQVTLSCSPISGHRSVSWYQQTPGQGLQFLFEYFSETQRNKGNFPGRFSGRQFSNSRSEMNVSTLELGDSALYLCASSLSTDNYGYTFGSGTRLTVV.

The chain joins TRBV5-1 to TRBJ2-1; possibly TRBD1 for D (5 bases). Trimming shortened V by 1 base and J by 8 bases, and 10 bases separated the two germline ends. This CDR3 has 13 residues. Germline V gene lookup returns CDR1 SGHRS and CDR2 YFSETQ. The CDR3 sequence is CASSLPRADEQFF. CDR3 nucleotides: TGCGCCAGCAGCTTGCCCAGGGCCGATGAGCAGTTCTTC.

This clone was observed a single time. J is TRBJ1-4 and V is TRBV27, with 9 bases aligning to TRBD1. Germline CDR1 is MNHEY and CDR2 is SMNVEV (reference sequence). V shed 6 bases, J shed 7 bases, and the junction held 9 bases outside the gene matches. CDR3 length equals 15 residues. CDR3 in amino acids: CASRLPGTGSEKLFF. Written as DNA, the CDR3 is TGTGCCAGCAGACTACCCGGGACAGGGAGTGAAAAACTGTTTTTT. Full variable domain (rest looked up from reference TRBV27 and TRBJ1-4): EAQVTQNPRYLITVTGKKLTVTCSQNMNHEYMSWYRQDPGLGLRQIYYSMNVEVTDKGDVPEGYKVSRKEKRNFPLILESPSPNQTSLYFCASRLPGTGSEKLFFGSGTQLSVL.

The CDR3 region is CASSLEQDSSYNEQFF. In nucleotides, the CDR3 is TGTGCCAGCAGCTTAGAACAGGATAGCTCCTACAATGAGCAGTTCTTC. The chain has TRBV7-2 and TRBJ2-1, with D perhaps TRBD1 (5 bases). The CDR3 extends over 16 amino acids. The germline gives CDR1 SGHTA, CDR2 FQGNSA. The germline V and J ends were trimmed by 1 base and 0 bases, with 10 bases remaining between them.

As to this clone: Relative to the germline gene, one junction end is altered; a read error may explain this. The rearrangement links TRBV15 to TRBJ2-2, with TRBD1 identical over 10 bases. The CDR3 contains 14 residues. Germline values: CDR1 LNHNV, CDR2 YYDKDF (reference sequence). The CDR3 bases are TGTGCCACCAGCCGAGACAGGGGGCCCGGGGAGCTGTTTTTT. This translates into CATSRDRGPGELFF. Full variable domain (remainder filled in from reference TRBV15 and TRBJ2-2): DAMVIQNPRYQVTQFGKPVTLSCSQTLNHNVMYWYQQKSSQAPKLLFHYYDKDFNNEADTPDNFQSRRPNTSFCFLDIRSPGLGDTAMYLCATSRDRGPGELFFGEGSRLTVL.

J is TRBJ2-5 and V is TRBV20-1; D is unclear. The CDR3 extends over 12 amino acids. Trimming cost V 3 bases and J 2 bases, with 7 bases left between them. The germline CDR1 and CDR2 sequences are DFQATT and SNEGSKA (reference sequence). In nucleotides, the CDR3 is TGCAGTGCTAGTTTACAACAAGAGACCCAGTACTTC. Its protein product is CSASLQQETQYF.

The chain uses TRBV5-4 and TRBJ1-1, with 8 nucleotides matching TRBD1. This CDR3 has 14 amino acids. The V and J ends lost 5 bases and 0 bases, in that order; junction bases with no gene match: 3. Germline V lookup: CDR1 SGHNT, CDR2 YYREEE (reference sequence). CDR3 sequence reads: CASSSGQVNTEAFF. The CDR3 DNA reads as TGTGCCAGCAGTTCGGGACAGGTGAACACTGAAGCTTTCTTT.

This chain connects TRBV9 to TRBJ1-2, with 9 bases identical to TRBD1. V shed 4 bases and J 2 bases; nucleotides not matched to a gene: 3. Germline assignment: CDR1 SGDLS and CDR2 YYNGEE. This CDR3 has 14 residues. In nucleotides, the CDR3 is TGTGCCAGCAGCACCGGGACAGGGAACTATGGCTACACCTTC. Encoded protein: CASSTGTGNYGYTF.

V usage is TRBV28 and J usage is TRBJ1-2; D not certain. CDR1 is MDHEN, CDR2 SYDVKM, per germline. The CDR3 spans 16 residues. The V end lost 6 bases, the J end lost 2 bases, and 19 bases lay between the germline ends. CDR3 loop: CASSSNLEGFNYGYTF. The CDR3 nucleotides read TGTGCCAGCAGCTCCAACCTAGAGGGCTTCAACTATGGCTACACCTTC.

The genes are TRBV7-8 and TRBJ2-2; 9 bases match TRBD2. The CDR3 covers 17 residues. V trimming: 2 bases; J trimming: 6 bases; junction bases outside the gene matches: 10. Germline CDR1 reads SGHVS; CDR2 reads FQNEAQ. Here the CDR3 reads CASSLNIPSGDPGELFF. CDR3 DNA sequence: TGTGCCAGCAGCTTAAATATCCCTAGCGGGGACCCCGGGGAGCTGTTTTTT.

V gene TRBV28 combines with J gene TRBJ1-5, with 11 bases lining up with TRBD1. Germline assignment: CDR1 MDHEN and CDR2 SYDVKM. The trim removed 6 bases at V and 6 bases at J, leaving 10 bases unmatched. The CDR3 runs 16 residues. In DNA, the CDR3 is TGTGCCAGCAGCTCCCCGGGACAGGGGGTTCGTCAGCCCCAGCATTTT. This translates into CASSSPGQGVRQPQHF.

The chain employs TRBV13 and TRBJ1-1; 8 nucleotides agree with TRBD1. The length of the CDR3 is 14 residues. After removal of 5 bases from V and 4 bases from J, the junction contained 6 bases not matched to a gene. The germline gives CDR1 PRHDT, CDR2 FYEKMQ (reference sequence). CDR3 sequence: CASSNPRGPTEAFF. The CDR3 DNA is TGTGCCAGCAGCAATCCCAGGGGGCCCACTGAAGCTTTCTTT.

This clone was counted only a few times. The rearrangement joins TRBV9 to TRBJ1-4; TRBD1 aligns across 10 bases. This CDR3 contains 15 residues. Germline V gives CDR1 SGDLS, CDR2 YYNGEE. V shed 4 bases and J 7 bases; nucleotides not matched to a gene: 7. The CDR3 DNA follows: TGTGCCAGCAGCCAGACAGGGACAGGGGTTGAAAAACTGTTTTTT. Translating it yields CASSQTGTGVEKLFF.

This chain connects TRBV2 to TRBJ2-1; TRBD2 matches at 8 bases. J gave up 7 bases and V 2 bases, and 7 bases lay outside the gene matches. The CDR3 sequence is 15 residues long. CDR1 and CDR2 from the germline V gene are SNHLY and FYNNEI. CDR3 in amino acids: CASSETGTRSNEQFF. The CDR3 DNA follows: TGTGCCAGCAGTGAAACTGGGACTAGGAGTAATGAGCAGTTCTTC.

V gene TRBV27 combines with J gene TRBJ1-5; D is unclear. The V end lost 5 bases, the J end lost 0 bases, and 14 bases lay between the germline ends. Looked up from germline, CDR1 is MNHEY and CDR2 is SMNVEV (reference sequence). The CDR3 spans 16 residues. The CDR3 reads CASSPSAAYSNQPQHF. The CDR3 bases are TGTGCCAGCAGTCCGTCGGCGGCCTATAGCAATCAGCCCCAGCATTTT.